Given below is one T cell receptor (beta chain) in context. Its antigen is unknown. This record belongs to a study of shared clonotypes between healthy human individuals. Study in general: Each donor's CD4 naive and CD4 memory cells filled three plates apiece, CD8 naive two, and CD8 memory one. The study's findings and limits: Exclusively blood specimens were collected; tissue repertoires likely differ. The four-donor shared clonotypes exceeded non-shared clonotypes in generation probability, with non-shared ones scoring lower.

TCRdb keeps only in-frame clones here, not all; method: immunoSEQ multiplex PCR. Of a few million clones in the sample, approximately 93% were seen once. The CDR3 runs 16 residues. The germline CDR1 and CDR2 sequences are SGDLS and YYNGEE. V was shortened by 0 bases and J by 3 bases, with 12 bases between the two germline ends. The chain employs TRBV9 and TRBJ2-2; D remains unclear. The sample taken for sequencing was naive CD4+ T cells from PBMCs. Regarding subset: CD45RA+ positively selected. The TCR was taken from a man between 18 and 35 years old in good health. Some clones in this sample may be carry-over from other donors' samples. CDR3 in DNA: TGTGCCAGCAGCGTAGTAGGGCAGCCCTACACCGGGGAGCTGTTTTTT. Translation: CASSVVGQPYTGELFF.